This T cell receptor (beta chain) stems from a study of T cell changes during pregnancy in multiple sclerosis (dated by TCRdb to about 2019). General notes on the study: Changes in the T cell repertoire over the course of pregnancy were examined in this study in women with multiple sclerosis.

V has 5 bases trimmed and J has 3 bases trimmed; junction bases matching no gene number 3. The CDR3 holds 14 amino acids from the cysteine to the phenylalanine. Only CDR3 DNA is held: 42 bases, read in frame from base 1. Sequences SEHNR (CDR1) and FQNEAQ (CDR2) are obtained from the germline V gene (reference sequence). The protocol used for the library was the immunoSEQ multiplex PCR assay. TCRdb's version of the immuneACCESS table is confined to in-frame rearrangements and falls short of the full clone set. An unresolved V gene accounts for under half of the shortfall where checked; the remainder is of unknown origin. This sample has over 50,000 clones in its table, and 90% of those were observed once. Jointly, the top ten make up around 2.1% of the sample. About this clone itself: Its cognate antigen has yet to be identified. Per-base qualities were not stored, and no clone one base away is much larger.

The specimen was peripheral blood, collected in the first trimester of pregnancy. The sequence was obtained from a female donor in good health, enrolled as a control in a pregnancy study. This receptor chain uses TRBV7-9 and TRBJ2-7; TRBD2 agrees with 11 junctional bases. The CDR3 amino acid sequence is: CASSPGTSGYEQYF. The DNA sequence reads TGTGCCAGCAGCCCCGGGACTAGCGGCTACGAGCAGTACTTC.